This T cell receptor (beta chain) was sequenced during a study of tumor and adjacent non-tumor tissue in lung cancer. Study findings and constraints: Tumor repertoires had a smaller top 100 clone share than normal lung. Significantly higher TCR diversity was found in tumor than normal lung.

This sample's RNA came from whole unsorted tissue. Regarding this clonotype: Its antigen is not identified.

This CDR3 contains 17 residues. V was shortened by 4 bases and J by 8 bases, with 23 bases between the two germline ends. The germline gives CDR1 MNHNY, CDR2 SVGAGI (reference sequence). A modified ARM-PCR protocol with three rounds of nested PCR amplified TCRbeta. TCRdb recomputed calls from the multiplex PCR reads with MiXCR, one row per CDR3 protein. Of about 110,000 distinct CDR3 sequences in the sample, about 87% were seen once. The chain is built from TRBV6-6 and TRBJ1-4; D ambiguous. This clonotype was sampled from a man between 65 and 85 years old with non-small cell lung cancer. The specimen was lung tumor tissue. Written as DNA, the CDR3 is TGTGCCAGCAGTTTAGTGCGAGGATTAGGGAGCGAGGAAAAACTGTTTTTT. It translates to CASSLVRGLGSEEKLFF.